This T cell receptor (beta chain) was documented in a study of T-cell memory formation after mild COVID-19. Study outcomes and limitations: Among contracting clones, CD4+ were mainly CM/EM and CD8+ enriched in EMRA.

In regard to this clonotype: The target antigen is unknown.

CDR3 size: 15 residues. In germline, CDR1 is WSHSY, CDR2 SAAADI. Trimming removed 3 bases from V and 7 bases from J; junction bases left unmatched: 8. TCRdb reprocessed the 5' RACE reads with MiXCR, giving one entry per CDR3 protein. The table has 400,000 to 550,000 distinct CDR3 sequences, around a quarter seen once. This receptor was obtained from an adult woman who had mild COVID-19 (a few samples of this study predate the infection). Cell type and time point are not known. The genes are TRBV10-2 and TRBJ2-1, with 8 nucleotides matching TRBD2. Sequenced: PBMCs or a T cell subset sorted from them (not recorded which). This CDR3 is CASSDPGGRGNEQFF. The CDR3 region has the DNA TGCGCCAGCAGTGATCCGGGGGGGAGAGGGAATGAGCAGTTCTTC.